This passage covers 12 T cell receptor beta chains from one sample sequenced in a study of radiotherapy plus CTLA-4 blockade in lung cancer (dated by TCRdb to between 2018 and 2020). The protocol used for the library was the immunoSEQ multiplex PCR assay. Sourced from immuneACCESS, this table was stored by TCRdb with only in-frame sequences that have V and J called. A share of the clones is absent; for the studies checked, an unresolved V gene accounts for under half, and the remainder has no known explanation. This sample holds 30,000 to 35,000 clones; 70% were observed only once. The ten largest clonotypes hold 3.5% to 4.5% of the sample. Here the sequenced sample was peripheral blood, taken from a patient treated with radiotherapy plus ipilimumab. These receptors were obtained from a human donor with non-small cell lung cancer who had stable disease on radiotherapy plus ipilimumab.

This chain joins TRBV27 and TRBJ2-5; D gene ambiguous. CDR1 is MNHEY and CDR2 is SMNVEV in the germline V gene (reference sequence). The V and J ends lost 7 bases and 5 bases respectively, with 11 bases between them. CDR3 length equals 12 residues. CDR3 bases: TGTGCCAGCACCAACGACCGGGAGACCCAGTACTTC. Its translation: CASTNDRETQYF.

The chain recombines TRBV6-5 with TRBJ1-5; 7 nucleotides line up with TRBD1. Looked up from germline, CDR1 is MNHEY and CDR2 is SVGAGI. J gave up 6 bases and V 6 bases, and 2 bases lay outside the gene matches. The CDR3 runs to 12 residues. The CDR3 loop is CASRTGVQPQHF. The CDR3 DNA reads as TGTGCCAGCAGAACAGGGGTTCAGCCCCAGCATTTT.

This chain links TRBV7-9 with TRBJ1-1; TRBD1 matches at 9 bases. This CDR3 is 14 amino acids long. The junction had 4 bases not matched to a gene; V was cut back by 5 bases and J by 3 bases. Looked up from germline, CDR1 is SEHNR and CDR2 is FQNEAQ (reference sequence). The CDR3 is CASSTGGPYTEAFF. The CDR3 DNA reads TGTGCCAGCAGCACAGGGGGCCCGTACACTGAAGCTTTCTTT.

This CDR3 reads CASSFRAGAETQYF. The CDR3 DNA sequence: TGTGCCAGCAGCTTTCGGGCGGGAGCGGAGACCCAGTACTTC. The chain carries TRBV7-2 and TRBJ2-5; 7 bases align to TRBD2. Trimming took 3 bases from V and 5 from J; bases not matched to a gene: 6. Germline V CDR1 and CDR2: SGHTA, FQGNSA. This CDR3 region has 14 residues.

The V and J genes are TRBV5-1 and TRBJ2-1; 10 positions agree with TRBD2. V shed 3 bases, J shed 2 bases, and the junction held 5 bases outside the gene matches. The CDR3 is 16 residues long. Germline V gene data show CDR1 as SGHRS and CDR2 as YFSETQ. Written as DNA, the CDR3 is TGCGCCAGCAGCTACGGACTAGCGGCCACCTACAATGAGCAGTTCTTC. This encodes CASSYGLAATYNEQFF.

The chain is built from TRBV7-2 and TRBJ2-7; 8 bases fit TRBD1. Germline trimming cut 5 bases from V and 10 bases from J; bases unmatched to any gene: 10. Germline CDR1 SGHTA, CDR2 FQGNSA. The CDR3 extends over 13 amino acids. CDR3 in DNA: TGTGCCAGCAGCGCGAGGACAGGGACGGCACAGTACTTC. This gives the protein CASSARTGTAQYF.

This clone was counted between two and nine times. The chain has TRBV25-1 and TRBJ2-7; D may correspond to TRBD1 or TRBD2 (6 bases each). The length of the CDR3 is 15 residues. Germline V gene lookup returns CDR1 MGHDK and CDR2 SYGVNS. The V end lost 4 bases, the J end lost 3 bases, and 16 bases lay between the germline ends. The CDR3 loop reads CASSGPGQAGYEQYF. CDR3 sequence (DNA): TGTGCCAGCAGTGGGCCGGGACAAGCGGGCTACGAGCAGTACTTC.

The chain uses TRBV28 and TRBJ1-3; no clear D. V dropped 3 bases and J dropped 4 bases, with 10 bases sitting between them. CDR1 and CDR2 from the germline V gene are MDHEN and SYDVKM. The CDR3 loop spans 14 amino acids. The CDR3: CASSFPREGNTIYF. The CDR3 DNA reads TGTGCCAGCAGTTTCCCACGCGAAGGAAACACCATATATTTT.

The chain is built from TRBV5-6 and TRBJ1-1, with 7 bases that match TRBD1. Germline V lookup: CDR1 SGHDT, CDR2 YYEEEE. The CDR3 contains 15 residues. V lost 4 bases to trimming and J lost 2 bases; unmatched junction nucleotides: 8. The CDR3 DNA follows: TGTGCCAGCAGCCCCTTCGACAGGGCCAACACTGAAGCTTTCTTT. Protein product: CASSPFDRANTEAFF.

In its sample, this clone was seen once. This rearrangement joins TRBV7-8 to TRBJ2-7; TRBD2 aligns across 8 bases. Trimming removed 1 base from V and 5 bases from J; junction bases left unmatched: 10. This CDR3 spans 16 amino acids. In germline, CDR1 is SGHVS, CDR2 FQNEAQ. CDR3 amino acids: CASSLGRPGGQHEQYF. The CDR3, as DNA: TGTGCCAGCAGCTTAGGTCGCCCGGGAGGGCAGCACGAGCAGTACTTC. The variable domain in full, with the rest retrieved from reference TRBV7-8 and TRBJ2-7, is GAGVSQSPRYKVAKRGQDVALRCDPISGHVSLFWYQQALGQGPEFLTYFQNEAQLDKSGLPSDRFFAERPEGSVSTLKIQRTQQEDSAVYLCASSLGRPGGQHEQYFGPGTRLTVT.

The sample holds a few counts of this clone. V is TRBV29-1 and J is TRBJ2-2; 10 bases map to TRBD1. V lost 7 bases and J lost 6; bases outside the gene matches: 11. CDR1 is SQVTM and CDR2 is ANQGSEA in the germline V gene. The CDR3 is made up of 15 amino acids. The CDR3 is CSGYGQGEVAGELFF. The DNA of the CDR3 is TGCAGCGGCTATGGACAGGGGGAGGTGGCCGGGGAGCTGTTTTTT.

This clone was counted only a few times. The chain uses TRBV25-1 and TRBJ2-5; 8 nucleotides align to TRBD2. Germline loops: CDR1 MGHDK, CDR2 SYGVNS. CDR3 size: 14 residues. V lost 5 bases and J lost 5; bases outside the gene matches: 7. CDR3 coding DNA: TGTGCCAGCAGTAGAGCGGGAGCCGGGGAGACCCAGTACTTC. Residues: CASSRAGAGETQYF.